The clone carrying this T cell receptor beta chain has a handful of counts. J gave up 4 bases and V 9 bases, and 8 bases lay outside the gene matches. Germline V gives CDR1 LNHDA, CDR2 SQIVND (reference sequence). The CDR3 consists of 15 residues. Isolated RNA was reverse transcribed in full, so expressed TCRB transcripts were sequenced. Clones were sequenced by immunoSEQ multiplex PCR, and TCRdb holds only the in-frame ones, with some missing. The sample yields approximately 330,000 clones, around 10% seen once. These data come from a study of beta chain features in type 1 diabetes. The chain couples TRBV19 to TRBJ2-1; 11 bases are shared with TRBD2. The sequenced sample consisted of naive CD4+ T cells from blood. This TCR came from a woman aged 25 to 39 in good health. The CDR3 here is CASRLAGNTYNEQFF. The CDR3 DNA follows: TGTGCCAGCCGACTAGCGGGAAATACTTACAATGAGCAGTTCTTC.